Each of the 16 T cell receptor beta chains below was sequenced from the same sample in a study of early T cells in non-severe SARS-CoV-2 infection. TCRdb fed the 5' RACE reads into MiXCR, producing one record per CDR3 protein. The sample records just over 95,000 distinct CDR3 sequences, roughly 11% being singletons. The sample was whole blood, taken at baseline. The receptor source for this set is an adult who was a healthcare worker with PCR-confirmed SARS-CoV-2 infection or an uninfected control (not recorded which).

This clonotype was counted many times. The chain recombines TRBV11-2 with TRBJ2-1; 13 nucleotides match TRBD2. The germline V gene has CDR1 SGHAT and CDR2 FQNNGV. V gave up 0 bases and J gave up 7 bases; unmatched junction bases: 3. The CDR3 runs to 16 residues. The CDR3 protein is CASSLETSGGMNEQFF. The CDR3 DNA is TGTGCCAGCAGCTTAGAGACTAGCGGGGGGATGAATGAGCAGTTCTTC.

This clonotype has only a few counts. The chain couples TRBV21-1 to TRBJ2-1; TRBD1 reflects the table's D call only, with no check against the DNA. TRBV21-1 is deemed a pseudogene. The CDR3 sequence is 16 residues long. The CDR3: CASRTRGREDRDEQFF. The CDR3 DNA follows: TGTGCCAGCAGGACCAGGGGGCGAGAGGATAGGGATGAGCAGTTCTTC.

At least ten counts were recorded for this clonotype. The J gene is TRBJ2-1, the V gene TRBV9; 7 bases are a match to TRBD1. This CDR3 spans 15 amino acids. CDR1 SGDLS and CDR2 YYNGEE come from the germline V gene. Germline trimming cut 3 bases from V and 2 bases from J; bases unmatched to any gene: 5. In DNA form, the CDR3 reads TGTGCCAGCAGCGCCCGGGACAGCCCCTACAATGAGCAGTTCTTC. Protein: CASSARDSPYNEQFF. Variable domain in full (rest from reference TRBV9 and TRBJ2-1): DSGVTQTPKHLITATGQRVTLRCSPRSGDLSVYWYQQSLDQGLQFLIQYYNGEERAKGNILERFSAQQFPDLHSELNLSSLELGDSALYFCASSARDSPYNEQFFGPGTRLTVL.

Many counts were recorded for this clonotype. The chain recombines TRBV24-1 with TRBJ1-5; perhaps TRBD1 as D (6 bases). The CDR3 sequence is 12 residues long. Germline V CDR1 and CDR2: KGHDR, SFDVKD. The V gene lost 10 bases and the J gene lost 1 base, with 7 bases spanning the gap. The CDR3 sequence is CATQGSNQPQHF. The CDR3 DNA is TGTGCCACGCAGGGGAGCAATCAGCCCCAGCATTTT.

The gene calls are TRBV20-1 and TRBJ2-1, with unresolved D. The CDR3 runs to 14 residues. The V end lost 3 bases, the J end lost 3 bases, and 12 bases lay between the germline ends. Germline CDR1 and CDR2: DFQATT and SNEGSKA (reference sequence). CDR3 bases: TGCAGTGCTAGTGGGCTCCCAAACTACAATGAGCAGTTCTTC. It yields the protein CSASGLPNYNEQFF.

This chain's CDR3 is CAISESWQFEKLFF. CDR3 DNA sequence: TGTGCCATCAGTGAGTCCTGGCAATTCGAAAAACTGTTTTTT. This chain links TRBV10-3 with TRBJ1-4; D unresolved. The CDR3 sequence is 14 residues long. Germline CDR1 reads ENHRY; CDR2 reads SYGVKD. Trimming took off 0 bases at V and 8 bases at J, with 10 bases between the two ends.

This clonotype was observed many times. V and J are TRBV30 and TRBJ2-7, with a weak D call TRBD1 (6 bases). Trimming took 7 bases from V and 4 from J, leaving 11 bases between them. The CDR3 is 11 amino acids. Germline assignment: CDR1 GTSNPN and CDR2 SVGIG (reference sequence). This chain's CDR3 is CAFQQGYEQYF. As DNA, the CDR3 is TGTGCCTTCCAGCAGGGGTACGAGCAGTACTTC.

At least ten counts were recorded for this clonotype. This chain uses TRBV3-1 with TRBJ2-7; D is unclear. The germline V gene has CDR1 LGHDT and CDR2 YNNKEL (reference sequence). This CDR3 has 11 residues. Trimming pared 1 base from V and 4 bases from J, leaving 2 bases between. The CDR3 region is CASSQGYEQYF. CDR3 DNA sequence: TGTGCCAGCAGCCAAGGGTACGAGCAGTACTTC.

This clonotype was counted many times. The V gene is TRBV5-1, the J gene TRBJ2-5; D perhaps matches TRBD2 (7 bases). V was shortened by 0 bases and J by 2 bases, with 17 bases between the two germline ends. Germline V gene sequence: CDR1 SGHRS, CDR2 YFSETQ. There are 17 residues in the CDR3. In nucleotides, the CDR3 is TGCGCCAGCAGCTTGGAGGGGACCAGGGGAGGGCAAGAGACCCAGTACTTC. Encoded protein: CASSLEGTRGGQETQYF.

This clonotype was detected only a few times. V usage is TRBV7-8 and J usage is TRBJ1-5, with D perhaps matching TRBD1 (5 bases). The CDR3 totals 13 residues. V shed 5 bases and J shed 11 bases, with 16 bases lying between them. Germline CDR1 and CDR2: SGHVS and FQNEAQ. The CDR3 protein is CASSPGRDGTQHF. The CDR3, as DNA: TGTGCCAGCAGCCCCGGAAGGGACGGTACCCAGCATTTT.

This clonotype was recorded at least ten times. The chain links TRBV7-2 to TRBJ2-5, with a tentative D call TRBD1 (5 bases). Germline assignment: CDR1 SGHTA and CDR2 FQGNSA. Trimming shortened V by 3 bases and J by 0 bases, and 5 bases separated the two germline ends. The CDR3 consists of 13 residues. CDR3 residues: CASSLTDQETQYF. The CDR3, as DNA: TGTGCCAGCAGCTTGACAGACCAAGAGACCCAGTACTTC.

This clonotype was seen repeatedly, ten times or more. The chain recombines TRBV5-6 with TRBJ1-1; D not certain. This CDR3 is built from 14 residues. The V end lost 5 bases, the J end lost 4 bases, and 15 bases lay between the germline ends. Germline V gene data show CDR1 as SGHDT and CDR2 as YYEEEE. The DNA for the CDR3 is TGTGCCAGCAGTGCGAGTAGCCGGAGCACTGAAGCTTTCTTT. It translates to CASSASSRSTEAFF.

This clonotype was recorded many times. The rearrangement joins TRBV6-5 to TRBJ2-7, with 9 bases lining up with TRBD1. The V and J ends lost 8 bases and 4 bases, in that order; junction bases with no gene match: 3. Germline V lookup: CDR1 MNHEY, CDR2 SVGAGI. This CDR3 comprises 12 residues. Written as DNA, the CDR3 is TGTGCCAGCGGGACAGGGTTTTACGAGCAGTACTTC. It encodes CASGTGFYEQYF.

This clonotype showed up many times. V usage is TRBV7-3 and J usage is TRBJ2-5, with D perhaps TRBD2 (6 bases). Germline V CDR1 and CDR2: SGHTA, FQGTGA. The CDR3 length is 13 residues. V lost 4 bases and J 6 bases, leaving 12 bases between the germline ends. CDR3 in DNA: TGTGCCAGCAGCTCGACTAGGGGAAAGACCCAGTACTTC. Translating gives CASSSTRGKTQYF.

The table lists this clonotype with a few counts. J is TRBJ2-7 and V is TRBV27; 9 bases are a match to TRBD2. CDR1 MNHEY and CDR2 SMNVEV come from the germline V gene (reference sequence). The CDR3 contains 16 residues. V gave up 4 bases and J gave up 2 bases; unmatched junction bases: 9. As DNA, the CDR3 is TGTGCCAGCAGTTCCGACGTAGCGGGAGCGCCCTACGAGCAGTACTTC. Its protein product is CASSSDVAGAPYEQYF.

The sample holds a few counts of this clonotype. The chain joins TRBV2 to TRBJ1-1, with 7 bases fitting TRBD1. V lost 3 bases and J lost 6; bases outside the gene matches: 7. Germline-derived CDR1 and CDR2 are SNHLY and FYNNEI. The CDR3 is 14 residues long. The CDR3 is CASSEDRWASEAFF. Written as DNA, the CDR3 is TGTGCCAGCAGTGAGGACAGGTGGGCCTCTGAAGCTTTCTTT.